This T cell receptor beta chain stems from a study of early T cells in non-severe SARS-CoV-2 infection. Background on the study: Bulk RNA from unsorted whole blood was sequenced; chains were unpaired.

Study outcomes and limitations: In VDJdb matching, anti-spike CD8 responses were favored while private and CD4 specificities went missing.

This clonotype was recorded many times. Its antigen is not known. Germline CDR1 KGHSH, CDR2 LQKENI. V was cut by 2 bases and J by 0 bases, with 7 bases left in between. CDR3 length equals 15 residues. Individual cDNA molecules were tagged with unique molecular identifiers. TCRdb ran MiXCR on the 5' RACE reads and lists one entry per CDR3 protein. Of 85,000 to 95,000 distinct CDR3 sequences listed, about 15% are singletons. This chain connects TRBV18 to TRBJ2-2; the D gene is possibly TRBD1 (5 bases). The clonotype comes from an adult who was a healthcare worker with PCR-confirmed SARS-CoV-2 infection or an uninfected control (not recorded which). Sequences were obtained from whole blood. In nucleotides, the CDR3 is TGTGCCAGCTCACCAGGGGCGACGAACACCGGGGAGCTGTTTTTT. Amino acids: CASSPGATNTGELFF.